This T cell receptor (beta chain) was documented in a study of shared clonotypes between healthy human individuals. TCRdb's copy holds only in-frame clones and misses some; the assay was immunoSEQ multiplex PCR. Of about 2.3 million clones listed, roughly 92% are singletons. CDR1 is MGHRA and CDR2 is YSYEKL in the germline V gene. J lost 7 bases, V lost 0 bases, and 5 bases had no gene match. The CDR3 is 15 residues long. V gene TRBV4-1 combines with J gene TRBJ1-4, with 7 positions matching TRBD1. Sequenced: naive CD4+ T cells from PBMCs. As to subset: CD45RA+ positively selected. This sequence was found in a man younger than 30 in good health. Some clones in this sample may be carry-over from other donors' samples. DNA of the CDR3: TGCGCCAGCAGCCAAGATAGGGGACAGAGTGAAAAACTGTTTTTT. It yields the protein CASSQDRGQSEKLFF.